This T cell receptor (beta chain) was retrieved from a study of early T cells in non-severe SARS-CoV-2 infection. CDR3 size: 16 residues. The V end was cut by 0 bases, the J end by 5 bases, with 13 bases between. CDR1 and CDR2 from the germline V gene are LGHDT and YNNKEL (reference sequence). Using its own MiXCR run on the 5' RACE reads, TCRdb lists one record per CDR3 protein. Of fewer than 65,000 distinct CDR3 sequences in the sample, almost 9.5% were seen once. What was sequenced was whole blood. This receptor was obtained from an adult who was a healthcare worker with PCR-confirmed SARS-CoV-2 infection or an uninfected control (not recorded which). The chain uses TRBV3-1 and TRBJ2-2; D may correspond to TRBD1 or TRBD2 (5 bases each). CDR3 sequence reads: CASSQDRGAGTGELFF. The CDR3 bases are TGTGCCAGCAGCCAAGATCGAGGGGCCGGAACCGGGGAGCTGTTTTTT.